These T cell receptor beta chains were read from a single sample in a study of T-cell memory formation after mild COVID-19. Each CDR3 protein is one row after TCRdb ran MiXCR on the 5' RACE reads. The sample consists of 200,000 to 300,000 distinct CDR3 sequences, less than 20% of them appearing once. Sequenced material: PBMCs or a T cell subset sorted from them (not recorded which). These receptors originate from an adult woman who had mild COVID-19 (a few samples of this study predate the infection). Cell type and time point are not known. Each CDR3 is given with its conserved first and last residue. The order of the fields is CDR3 DNA, CDR3 protein, D gene, V gene, J gene, clone size. D genes are given only for firm matches. Rows may omit the clone size; those that give it use once, few, many or a size class.

DNA: TGCGCCAGCAGCGTGTTCCCGGACAGGTCGTCCCCTTCCCCGTACTTC; CDR3: CASSVFPDRSSPSPYF; D: TRBD1; V: TRBV5-1; J: TRBJ2-7; size: .
DNA: TGTGCCAGCAGTTTAGCGCTCTGGGGCCGGGGTGAGCAGTTCTTC; CDR3: CASSLALWGRGEQFF; D: .; V: TRBV12-3/TRBV12-4; J: TRBJ2-1; size: many
DNA: TGCAGCGTGGCCGGGACACCTACTTTCTTT; CDR3: CSVAGTPTFF; D: .; V: TRBV29-1; J: TRBJ1-1; size: .
DNA: TGTGCCACCAGCAGAGATGGAGGGGACGCTCGGGGTGAAGCTTTCTTT; CDR3: CATSRDGGDARGEAFF; D: .; V: TRBV15; J: TRBJ1-1; size: .
DNA: TGTGCCAGCGCCCAGGGCGGGGGCACAGATACGCAGTATTTT; CDR3: CASAQGGGTDTQYF; D: .; V: TRBV7-2; J: TRBJ2-3; size: .
DNA: TGTGCCAGCAGCCCGGGACTCCGCTCCTACGAGCAGTACTTC; CDR3: CASSPGLRSYEQYF; D: .; V: TRBV3-1; J: TRBJ2-7; size: many
DNA: TGTGCCAGCTCTCCAACTATCCTGGAGACAGATACGCAGTATTTT; CDR3: CASSPTILETDTQYF; D: .; V: TRBV18; J: TRBJ2-3; size: .
DNA: TGCAGCGTATCAGGAAAAAACAATGAAAAACTGTTTTTT; CDR3: CSVSGKNNEKLFF; D: .; V: TRBV29-1; J: TRBJ1-4; size: .
DNA: TGTGCCTGGAGTGTATCCCTAACCTCTAGCGGGAGCACAGATACGCAGTATTTT; CDR3: CAWSVSLTSSGSTDTQYF; D: TRBD2; V: TRBV30; J: TRBJ2-3; size: .
DNA: TGCGCCAGCAGCGAGCAGGGATACACAGATACGCAGTATTTT; CDR3: CASSEQGYTDTQYF; D: .; V: TRBV5-1; J: TRBJ2-3; size: few
DNA: TGTGCCTGGAGTGTTGGGGGATACTCTGGAAACACCATATATTTT; CDR3: CAWSVGGYSGNTIYF; D: .; V: TRBV30; J: TRBJ1-3; size: .
DNA: TGCGCCAGCAGCTTGACGGGAGAGCCTAATAATGAGCAGTTCTTC; CDR3: CASSLTGEPNNEQFF; D: .; V: TRBV5-1; J: TRBJ2-1; size: .